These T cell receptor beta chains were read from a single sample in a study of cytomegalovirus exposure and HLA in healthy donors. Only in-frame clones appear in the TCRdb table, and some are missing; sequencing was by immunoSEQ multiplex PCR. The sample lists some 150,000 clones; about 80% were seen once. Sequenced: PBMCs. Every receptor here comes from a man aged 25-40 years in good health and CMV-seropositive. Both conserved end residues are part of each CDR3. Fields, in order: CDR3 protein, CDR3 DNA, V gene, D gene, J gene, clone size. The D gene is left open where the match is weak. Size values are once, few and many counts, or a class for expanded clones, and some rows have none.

CASSLVYSQETQYF | TGTGCCAGCAGCTTGGTGTACAGTCAAGAGACCCAGTACTTC | TRBV5-4 | NA | TRBJ2-5 | NA
CASSLLAVGYEQYF | TGCGCCAGCAGCTTACTAGCGGTAGGGTACGAGCAGTACTTC | TRBV5-1 | TRBD2 | TRBJ2-7 | NA
CASSQEASGGGAGRETQYF | TGTGCCAGCAGCCAAGAAGCCTCGGGGGGGGGCGCTGGTAGGGAGACCCAGTACTTC | TRBV4-2 | TRBD2 | TRBJ2-5 | NA
CASSLQPPGQGNEAFF | TGCGCCAGCAGCTTGCAACCGCCGGGACAGGGGAATGAAGCTTTCTTT | TRBV5-1 | TRBD1 | TRBJ1-1 | once
CASSSGGGEQYF | TGTGCCAGCAGTTCAGGGGGCGGGGAGCAGTACTTC | TRBV27 | TRBD1 | TRBJ2-7 | NA
CASSLRSGMNEKLFF | TGTGCCAGCAGTTTAAGGTCAGGGATGAATGAAAAACTGTTTTTT | TRBV27 | NA | TRBJ1-4 | NA
CASSQDGRAYNEQFF | TGCGCCAGCAGCCAGGACGGGAGGGCCTACAATGAGCAGTTCTTC | TRBV4-1 | TRBD2 | TRBJ2-1 | NA
CASSPQSLSTSEQFF | TGTGCCAGCTCACCTCAATCCCTTTCTACGAGTGAGCAGTTCTTC | TRBV18 | NA | TRBJ2-1 | NA
CASSYPGTDTQYF | TGTGCCAGCAGTTACCCCGGCACAGATACGCAGTATTTT | TRBV6-5 | NA | TRBJ2-3 | NA
CASSLAYGRVGGYTF | TGTGCTAGCAGCTTAGCGTATGGCAGGGTTGGCGGCTACACCTTC | TRBV11-2 | NA | TRBJ1-2 | NA
CASSSNSGTALREQYF | TGTGCCAGCAGTTCAAACTCCGGGACAGCGTTGCGGGAGCAGTACTTC | TRBV6-5 | TRBD1 | TRBJ2-7 | NA
CASSRIGEEGTDTQYF | TGTGCCAGCAGCCGGATAGGAGAGGAAGGTACAGATACGCAGTATTTT | TRBV5-4 | NA | TRBJ2-3 | NA
CASSHGTGEAQPQHF | TGTGCCAGCAGTCACGGGACAGGGGAAGCCCAGCCCCAGCATTTT | TRBV6-5 | TRBD1 | TRBJ1-5 | NA
CASSFFTRTGGAETQYF | TGCGCCAGCAGCTTTTTCACAAGGACAGGGGGCGCGGAGACCCAGTACTTC | TRBV5-1 | TRBD1 | TRBJ2-5 | few
CASSLNSGGNTDTQYF | TGTGCCAGCAGCTTAAATTCTGGGGGGAACACAGATACGCAGTATTTT | TRBV7-3 | NA | TRBJ2-3 | NA
CASRGGQGSTQYF | TGTGCCAGCAGGGGGGGACAGGGATCGACCCAGTACTTC | TRBV25-1 | TRBD1 | TRBJ2-5 | NA
CASRGQANTGELFF | TGTGCCAGCAGGGGACAGGCGAACACCGGGGAGCTGTTTTTT | TRBV4-2 | TRBD1 | TRBJ2-2 | NA
CASRTGVDYGYTF | TGTGCCAGCAGAACAGGGGTGGACTATGGCTACACCTTC | TRBV6-4 | TRBD1 | TRBJ1-2 | NA
CASRTSGRETQYF | TGTGCCAGCAGGACTAGCGGGAGAGAGACCCAGTACTTC | TRBV6-1 | TRBD2 | TRBJ2-5 | few
CASSLQGISYNEQFF | TGTGCCAGCAGCCTTCAGGGGATCTCCTACAATGAGCAGTTCTTC | TRBV13 | NA | TRBJ2-1 | NA
CATTGLAGNEQFF | TGTGCCACCACAGGACTAGCCGGCAATGAGCAGTTCTTC | TRBV6-5 | TRBD2 | TRBJ2-1 | NA
CASSPTGRDYGYTF | TGTGCCAGCAGTCCGACAGGGCGGGACTATGGCTACACCTTC | TRBV28 | TRBD1 | TRBJ1-2 | once
CASSPRAGVGELFF | TGCGCCAGCAGCCCCCGGGCGGGAGTAGGGGAGCTGTTTTTT | TRBV5-1 | TRBD2 | TRBJ2-2 | NA
CASRNIQGWETQYF | TGCGCCAGCAGAAATATACAGGGGTGGGAGACCCAGTACTTC | TRBV10-2 | TRBD1 | TRBJ2-5 | NA
CATSWTASAEAFF | TGTGCCACCAGCTGGACAGCTTCTGCTGAGGCTTTCTTT | TRBV15 | NA | TRBJ1-1 | NA
CATSRDRRRNQPQHF | TGTGCCACCAGCAGAGATCGACGGAGAAATCAGCCCCAGCATTTT | TRBV15 | NA | TRBJ1-5 | NA
CASSLESWRYRLFF | TGTGCCAGCAGCTTAGAGTCCTGGCGGTATAGACTGTTTTTT | TRBV7-2 | NA | TRBJ1-4 | NA
CASSFGISSQGDLREQYF | TGTGCCAGCAGCTTCGGGATATCTTCACAGGGGGACCTTCGCGAGCAGTACTTC | TRBV5-4 | TRBD1 | TRBJ2-7 | NA
CASSWGGPSTDTQYF | TGTGCCAGCAGCTGGGGAGGACCTAGCACAGATACGCAGTATTTT | TRBV7-2 | NA | TRBJ2-3 | NA
CASSQALGAGGNTEAFF | TGTGCCAGCAGCCAAGCCTTGGGGGCGGGAGGGAACACTGAAGCTTTCTTT | TRBV4-2 | NA | TRBJ1-1 | NA
CASSLAGHSDTQYF | TGCGCCAGCAGCTTGGCAGGTCATTCAGATACGCAGTATTTT | TRBV5-1 | NA | TRBJ2-3 | NA
CAIYQNNEQYF | TGTGCCATCTATCAGAATAACGAGCAGTACTTC | TRBV10-3 | NA | TRBJ2-7 | NA
CSGEAGANTGELFF | TGCAGCGGGGAAGCGGGAGCGAACACCGGGGAGCTGTTTTTT | TRBV29-1 | TRBD2 | TRBJ2-2 | NA
CASSYRWSGGSEQYF | TGTGCCAGCAGCTACAGATGGTCCGGGGGGAGTGAGCAGTACTTC | TRBV5-6 | TRBD2 | TRBJ2-7 | NA
CASSLGEGQQSEQFF | TGTGCCAGCAGCTTAGGGGAGGGACAGCAGAGTGAGCAGTTCTTC | TRBV13 | NA | TRBJ2-1 | NA
CASRLQGGREQYF | TGTGCCAGCAGGCTTCAGGGAGGTCGCGAGCAGTACTTC | TRBV6-1 | NA | TRBJ2-7 | NA
CASSTRTGGWQETQYF | TGCGCCAGCAGCACCAGGACAGGAGGGTGGCAAGAGACCCAGTACTTC | TRBV5-1 | NA | TRBJ2-5 | NA
CASSQEPGNEQFF | TGTGCCAGCAGCCAAGAGCCGGGGAATGAGCAGTTCTTC | TRBV4-2 | NA | TRBJ2-1 | NA
CASSDREYGKLFF | TGTGCCAGCAGCGACAGGGAGTATGGAAAACTGTTTTTT | TRBV28 | TRBD1 | TRBJ1-4 | once
CASRAQGSTGELFF | TGTGCCAGCAGGGCACAGGGCTCCACCGGGGAGCTGTTTTTT | TRBV28 | NA | TRBJ2-2 | NA
CASSPYQGTQETQYF | TGTGCCAGCTCTCCATACCAAGGGACACAAGAGACCCAGTACTTC | TRBV18 | NA | TRBJ2-5 | few
CATSRDGSNSYEQYF | TGTGCCACCAGCAGAGATGGGAGTAACTCCTACGAGCAGTACTTC | TRBV15 | NA | TRBJ2-7 | NA
CASSQAGTSGRANEQFF | TGTGCCAGCAGCCAAGCAGGGACTAGCGGGAGGGCCAATGAGCAGTTCTTC | TRBV4-2 | TRBD2 | TRBJ2-1 | NA
CASSYSSSSGNTIYF | TGTGCCAGCAGTTACTCGAGTAGCTCTGGAAACACCATATATTTT | TRBV6-6 | NA | TRBJ1-3 | NA
CASSSVYFGNEKLFF | TGTGCCAGCAGTTCCGTCTATTTCGGTAATGAAAAACTGTTTTTT | TRBV28 | NA | TRBJ1-4 | NA
CASSLGLAGGFVTGELFF | TGTGCCAGCAGCCTGGGACTAGCGGGAGGGTTTGTTACCGGGGAGCTGTTTTTT | TRBV11-2 | TRBD2 | TRBJ2-2 | once
CASSLGQPLSYEQYF | TGTGCCAGCAGCCTGGGACAGCCCCTATCCTACGAGCAGTACTTC | TRBV5-8 | TRBD1 | TRBJ2-7 | NA
CASSIEAQGSPLHF | TGTGCCAGTAGTATAGAAGCTCAGGGTTCACCCCTCCACTTT | TRBV19 | NA | TRBJ1-6 | NA
CATSFRQDEKLFF | TGTGCCACCAGCTTCCGACAGGATGAAAAACTGTTTTTT | TRBV15 | NA | TRBJ1-4 | NA
CAWWGQGRYNEQFF | TGTGCCTGGTGGGGACAGGGACGGTACAATGAGCAGTTCTTC | TRBV30 | TRBD1 | TRBJ2-1 | NA
CASSFARTSGRAYNEQFF | TGTGCCAGCAGTTTCGCCCGGACTAGCGGGAGGGCTTACAATGAGCAGTTCTTC | TRBV28 | TRBD2 | TRBJ2-1 | NA
CASNNMVNNEQFF | TGTGCCAGCAATAACATGGTGAACAATGAGCAGTTCTTC | TRBV28 | NA | TRBJ2-1 | NA
CASTPQLAGALF | TGTGCCAGCACCCCCCAACTAGCGGGAGCGCTCTTC | TRBV2 | TRBD2 | TRBJ2-1 | NA
CAISESLAGGVNEQFF | TGTGCCATCAGTGAGTCATTAGCGGGAGGGGTTAATGAGCAGTTCTTC | TRBV10-3 | TRBD2 | TRBJ2-1 | NA